This is a list of T cell receptor beta chains from one sample in a study of T cells in Graves' hyperthyroidism and ophthalmopathy. TCRdb analysed the multiplex PCR reads with MiXCR anew, one entry per CDR3 protein. The sample lists hundreds of thousands of distinct CDR3 sequences; around 38% were seen once. The source material was blood. The source of these receptors is a man between 18 and 29 years old with Graves' hyperthyroidism. The CDR3 runs from the conserved cysteine through the conserved F or W. The D gene is left open where the match is weak. Only part of the rows carry a size: once, few, many, or a class if the clone is expanded.

j_gene: TRBJ2-3
abundance: .
v_gene: TRBV24-1
d_gene: TRBD2
CDR3nt: TGTGCCACCAGTGATTTGGGGTCAGGACTAGGCTCAGATACGCAGTATTTT
CDR3aa: CATSDLGSGLGSDTQYF

j_gene: TRBJ2-7
abundance: once
v_gene: TRBV5-4
d_gene: .
CDR3nt: TGTGCCAGCACCGTTGGGGTATCGGACGACTACGAGCAGTACTTC
CDR3aa: CASTVGVSDDYEQYF

j_gene: TRBJ1-4
abundance: .
v_gene: TRBV7-2
d_gene: .
CDR3nt: TGTGCCAGCACCTCCGGGAGGAGTAATGAAAAACTGTTTTTT
CDR3aa: CASTSGRSNEKLFF

j_gene: TRBJ2-2
abundance: .
v_gene: TRBV20-1
d_gene: .
CDR3nt: TGCAGTGCTAGAGATAGCATCACCGGGGAGCTGTTTTTT
CDR3aa: CSARDSITGELFF

j_gene: TRBJ2-6
abundance: .
v_gene: TRBV5-6
d_gene: .
CDR3nt: TGTGCCAGCAGACAACGGCCCTCTGGGGCCAACGTCCTGACTTTC
CDR3aa: CASRQRPSGANVLTF

j_gene: TRBJ1-2
abundance: many
v_gene: TRBV7-9
d_gene: .
CDR3nt: TGTGCCAGCAGCTATAGCACTAACTATGGCTACACCTTC
CDR3aa: CASSYSTNYGYTF

j_gene: TRBJ2-2
abundance: .
v_gene: TRBV7-2
d_gene: .
CDR3nt: TGTGCCAGCACCCCCCCCAGCCTTTACACCGGGGAGCTGTTTTTT
CDR3aa: CASTPPSLYTGELFF

j_gene: TRBJ1-1
abundance: .
v_gene: TRBV5-1
d_gene: .
CDR3nt: TGCGCCAGCAGCTTGGTTTCCGGGCCTCTGAACACTGAAGCTTTCTTT
CDR3aa: CASSLVSGPLNTEAFF

j_gene: TRBJ2-2
abundance: many
v_gene: TRBV9
d_gene: .
CDR3nt: TGTGCCAGCAGCGTAGTGCGAGGCACCGGGGAGCTGTTTTTT
CDR3aa: CASSVVRGTGELFF

j_gene: TRBJ1-1
abundance: many
v_gene: TRBV7-2
d_gene: .
CDR3nt: TGTGCCAGCAGCTTATTGTCGGGTCATGTCACTGAAGCTTTCTTT
CDR3aa: CASSLLSGHVTEAFF

j_gene: TRBJ1-6
abundance: .
v_gene: TRBV2
d_gene: .
CDR3nt: TGTGCCAGCAGCCGGGAACAGAATAATTCACCCCTCCACTTT
CDR3aa: CASSREQNNSPLHF

j_gene: TRBJ1-5
abundance: .
v_gene: TRBV9
d_gene: .
CDR3nt: TGTGCCAGCAGCACCCAGGGCGGGGGGCACATAAATCAGCCCCAGCATTTT
CDR3aa: CASSTQGGGHINQPQHF

j_gene: TRBJ2-1
abundance: .
v_gene: TRBV19
d_gene: .
CDR3nt: TGTGCCAGTAGAGGCGGAACCCCCTACGAGCAGTTCTTC
CDR3aa: CASRGGTPYEQFF

j_gene: TRBJ1-1
abundance: few
v_gene: TRBV12-3/TRBV12-4
d_gene: .
CDR3nt: TGTGCCAGCAGCCAACAAGACACTGAAGCTTTCTTT
CDR3aa: CASSQQDTEAFF

j_gene: TRBJ1-5
abundance: many
v_gene: TRBV7-9
d_gene: .
CDR3nt: TGTGCCAGCAGCTTAGGGCTAGGGCAGCCCCAGCATTTT
CDR3aa: CASSLGLGQPQHF

j_gene: TRBJ2-5
abundance: .
v_gene: TRBV9
d_gene: TRBD2
CDR3nt: TGTGCCAGCAGCGTAGGAGCGGGAAGGGGGACCCAGTACTTC
CDR3aa: CASSVGAGRGTQYF

j_gene: TRBJ1-5
abundance: .
v_gene: TRBV4-1
d_gene: .
CDR3nt: TGCGCCAGCAGCCAAGATCCGGAGGTTCAGCCCCAGCATTTT
CDR3aa: CASSQDPEVQPQHF

j_gene: TRBJ2-7
abundance: few
v_gene: TRBV9
d_gene: .
CDR3nt: TGTGCCAGCAGCGGCGGACGGCGGCCCGAGCAGTACTTC
CDR3aa: CASSGGRRPEQYF

j_gene: TRBJ2-5
abundance: .
v_gene: TRBV3-1
d_gene: .
CDR3nt: TGTGCCAGCAGCCCGGGCCACGGGGACTGGGGGACCCAGTACTTC
CDR3aa: CASSPGHGDWGTQYF

j_gene: TRBJ1-1
abundance: many
v_gene: TRBV19
d_gene: .
CDR3nt: TGTGCCAGTAGTATCGGGACATTCGGACTTATGAACACTGAAGCTTTCTTT
CDR3aa: CASSIGTFGLMNTEAFF

j_gene: TRBJ2-1
abundance: .
v_gene: TRBV10-3
d_gene: TRBD2
CDR3nt: TGTGCCATCAGTGAGGGACTAGTAAGCGGTGAGCAGTTCTTC
CDR3aa: CAISEGLVSGEQFF

j_gene: TRBJ2-7
abundance: .
v_gene: TRBV29-1
d_gene: .
CDR3nt: TGCAGCTTACGCAGGGATGGCGAGCAGTACTTC
CDR3aa: CSLRRDGEQYF

j_gene: TRBJ1-4
abundance: .
v_gene: TRBV7-8
d_gene: .
CDR3nt: TGTGCCAGCAGCCTCAGACGGCCTACCACCCTAAAAAAACTGTTTTTT
CDR3aa: CASSLRRPTTLKKLFF

j_gene: TRBJ1-6
abundance: .
v_gene: TRBV18
d_gene: .
CDR3nt: TGTGCCAGCTCACCACCCGGGGATTGGAATTCACCCCTCCACTTT
CDR3aa: CASSPPGDWNSPLHF

j_gene: TRBJ1-5
abundance: .
v_gene: TRBV19
d_gene: .
CDR3nt: TGTGCCAGTAGTGCCGCCTTTTATGAGGTGCTCAGGAATCAGCCCCAGCATTTT
CDR3aa: CASSAAFYEVLRNQPQHF

j_gene: TRBJ2-5
abundance: .
v_gene: TRBV7-6
d_gene: TRBD2
CDR3nt: TGTGCCAGCAGCTCCCGGACTAGCGGGAGGGCCCGAGAGACCCAGTACTTC
CDR3aa: CASSSRTSGRARETQYF

j_gene: TRBJ2-5
abundance: many
v_gene: TRBV6-6
d_gene: TRBD2
CDR3nt: TGTGCCAGCAGTTCCGGACTAGCGGGAGTAGAGACCCAGTACTTC
CDR3aa: CASSSGLAGVETQYF

j_gene: TRBJ1-1
abundance: .
v_gene: TRBV5-7
d_gene: .
CDR3nt: TGTGCCAGCAGCTACGTCCAGGGTGGGGGACGTCGGGCTTTCTTT
CDR3aa: CASSYVQGGGRRAFF

j_gene: TRBJ2-2
abundance: many
v_gene: TRBV29-1
d_gene: .
CDR3nt: TGCAGCGTGGAACCAGGGGTGACCGGGGAGCTGTTTTTT
CDR3aa: CSVEPGVTGELFF

j_gene: TRBJ2-7
abundance: few
v_gene: TRBV7-2
d_gene: TRBD2
CDR3nt: TGTGCCAGCAGCCGGCCAAGCGGGGGGCTAATATACGAGCAGTACTTC
CDR3aa: CASSRPSGGLIYEQYF

j_gene: TRBJ2-7
abundance: many
v_gene: TRBV7-6
d_gene: TRBD2
CDR3nt: TGTGCCAGCAGCTTGGGACTAGCGGGAGACGAGCAGTACTTC
CDR3aa: CASSLGLAGDEQYF

j_gene: TRBJ2-5
abundance: .
v_gene: TRBV7-2
d_gene: .
CDR3nt: TGTGCCAGCAGCTTCGAATGGGGGGAGACCCAGTACTTC
CDR3aa: CASSFEWGETQYF

j_gene: TRBJ2-7
abundance: many
v_gene: TRBV29-1
d_gene: TRBD1
CDR3nt: TGCAGCGTTGAGGGAGGGGGACAGGGACTCTACGAGCAGTACTTC
CDR3aa: CSVEGGGQGLYEQYF

j_gene: TRBJ2-2
abundance: .
v_gene: TRBV19
d_gene: TRBD1
CDR3nt: TGTGCCAGTAGTATGGGACAGGAGAACACCGGGGAGCTGTTTTTT
CDR3aa: CASSMGQENTGELFF

j_gene: TRBJ1-2
abundance: .
v_gene: TRBV9
d_gene: TRBD1
CDR3nt: TGTGCCAGCAGCGCCCCCGGGACAGGGTGGAGCTACACCTTC
CDR3aa: CASSAPGTGWSYTF

j_gene: TRBJ1-5
abundance: .
v_gene: TRBV10-3
d_gene: .
CDR3nt: TGTGCCAGCAGTTACAGAGGGGTGAATCAGCCCCAGCATTTT
CDR3aa: CASSYRGVNQPQHF

j_gene: TRBJ1-1
abundance: many
v_gene: TRBV10-3
d_gene: .
CDR3nt: TGTGCCATCAGTGAGTCCCACAGGGTAGACACTGAAGCTTTCTTT
CDR3aa: CAISESHRVDTEAFF